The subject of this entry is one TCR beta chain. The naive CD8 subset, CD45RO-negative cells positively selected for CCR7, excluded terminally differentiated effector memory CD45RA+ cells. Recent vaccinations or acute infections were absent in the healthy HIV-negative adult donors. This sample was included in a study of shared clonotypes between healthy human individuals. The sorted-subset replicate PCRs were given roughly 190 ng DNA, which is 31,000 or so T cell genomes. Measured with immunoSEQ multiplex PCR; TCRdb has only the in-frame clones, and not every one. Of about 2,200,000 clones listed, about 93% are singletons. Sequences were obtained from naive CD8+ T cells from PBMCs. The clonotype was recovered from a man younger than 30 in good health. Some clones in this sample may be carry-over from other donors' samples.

In nucleotides, the CDR3 is TGCGCCAGCAGCCCGTCGGGAGGGAGGGCCTACGAGCAGTACTTC. Residues: CASSPSGGRAYEQYF. The J gene is TRBJ2-7, the V gene TRBV5-1, with 8 bases lining up with TRBD2. Germline lookup yields CDR1 SGHRS and CDR2 YFSETQ. The junction had 8 bases not matched to a gene; V was cut back by 4 bases and J by 2 bases. The CDR3 has 15 residues. The variable domain in full, completed from reference TRBV5-1 and TRBJ2-7, reads KAGVTQTPRYLIKTRGQQVTLSCSPISGHRSVSWYQQTPGQGLQFLFEYFSETQRNKGNFPGRFSGRQFSNSRSEMNVSTLELGDSALYLCASSPSGGRAYEQYFGPGTRLTVT.